Listed here are 10 T cell receptor beta chains from one sample, sequenced in a study of identical twins. TCRdb reanalysed the 5' RACE reads using MiXCR and keeps one entry per CDR3 protein. The repertoire holds about 480,000 distinct CDR3 sequences, with 14% as singletons. Another study also made use of these data, one on yellow fever vaccine responses in identical twins.

Material for sequencing was CD4+ T cells sorted from blood. All receptors derive from a young woman in good health.

This clonotype has only a few counts. The chain combines TRBV29-1 with TRBJ1-2; D is uncertain. Trimming cost V 6 bases and J 10 bases, with 18 bases left between them. The CDR3 runs to 12 residues. Germline assignment: CDR1 SQVTM and CDR2 ANQGSEA. This chain's CDR3 is CSVDLDNFVYTF. The CDR3 bases are TGCAGCGTAGACCTCGACAACTTCGTCTACACCTTC.

This rearrangement joins TRBV10-3 to TRBJ2-5, with TRBD2 identical over 7 bases. Per germline, CDR1 ENHRY and CDR2 SYGVKD. CDR3 length: 14 residues. J lost 5 bases, V lost 2 bases, and 5 bases had no gene match. The CDR3 DNA reads as TGTGCCATCAGTGAGAGGCGGGAGAGGGAGACCCAGTACTTC. It is translated as CAISERRERETQYF.

The V and J genes are TRBV6-1 and TRBJ2-1, with D unresolved. There are 12 residues in the CDR3. The germline gives CDR1 MNHNS, CDR2 SASEGT. The germline V and J ends were trimmed by 3 bases and 5 bases, with 5 bases remaining between them. The CDR3 DNA reads as TGTGCCAGCAGTGAGGCGAACAATGAGCAGTTCTTC. Protein: CASSEANNEQFF.

This clonotype occurred once. The chain combines TRBV11-1 with TRBJ2-1, with a possible D match to TRBD2 (8 bases). The V and J ends lost 2 bases and 8 bases respectively, with 34 bases between them. Per germline, CDR1 SGHAT and CDR2 FQDESV (reference sequence). The CDR3 has 21 amino acids. DNA for the CDR3: TGTGCCAGCAGCTTATGGGGTTCTTCACAGGGGTCTGGAGCGGGAGTTGATGAGCAGTTCTTC. It codes for CASSLWGSSQGSGAGVDEQFF.

This clonotype was picked up a small number of times. The V call is TRBV4-2, the J call TRBJ2-4; D is unresolved. This CDR3 region has 14 residues. The germline V gene encodes CDR1 LGHNA and CDR2 YNFKEQ. Trimming cost V 1 base and J 3 bases, with 7 bases left between them. The CDR3 bases are TGTGCCAGCAGCCAAGGACTGCTCAAAAACATTCAGTACTTC. This sequence encodes CASSQGLLKNIQYF.

In its sample, this clonotype was seen a few times. The V call is TRBV12-3 or TRBV12-4, the J call TRBJ2-2; D gene uncertain. Trimming left V 3 bases short and J 7 bases short, with 9 bases between. The CDR3 length is 13 residues. Written as DNA, the CDR3 is TGTGCCAGCAGTTTGGGCAGGATCGGGGAGCTGTTTTTT. As protein: CASSLGRIGELFF.

This rearrangement joins TRBV9 to TRBJ2-7; D not certain. Germline values: CDR1 SGDLS, CDR2 YYNGEE. Trimming removed 0 bases from V and 3 bases from J, with 13 bases in between. The CDR3 is 15 amino acids. This CDR3 reads CASSVAPGVVYEQYF. In DNA form, the CDR3 reads TGTGCCAGCAGCGTAGCCCCAGGTGTGGTCTACGAGCAGTACTTC.

V is TRBV6-1 and J is TRBJ2-5; 9 bases are shared with TRBD1. Germline CDR1 is MNHNS and CDR2 is SASEGT. The trim removed 7 bases at V and 5 bases at J, leaving 8 bases unmatched. The CDR3 covers 14 residues. The CDR3 DNA reads as TGTGCCAGCACAAAACAGGGGGCGGGGGAGACCCAGTACTTC. The encoded protein is CASTKQGAGETQYF.

This clonotype has only a few counts. This chain links TRBV4-1 with TRBJ2-5; D unclear. CDR3 length: 13 amino acids. Germline V gene sequence: CDR1 MGHRA, CDR2 YSYEKL. V lost 1 base and J lost 10, with 13 bases in between. CDR3 in amino acids: CASSQVLVAGQYF. Written as DNA, the CDR3 is TGCGCCAGCAGCCAAGTGTTGGTAGCAGGCCAGTACTTC.

This clonotype has just a few counts. The chain uses TRBV4-2 and TRBJ2-7; D is perhaps TRBD1 (6 bases). CDR1 and CDR2 from the germline V gene are LGHNA and YNFKEQ. V gave up 3 bases and J gave up 0 bases, with 18 bases separating them. The CDR3 has 17 amino acids. For the CDR3, the DNA is TGTGCCAGCAGCCACACGAGGGGGACGGGAAGCTCCTACGAGCAGTACTTC. Its protein is CASSHTRGTGSSYEQYF.